One TCR beta chain is described in this entry. As yet, its antigen is unknown. Healthy people donating bone marrow made up the donors. The data originate from a study of cytomegalovirus exposure and HLA in healthy donors. Whole-study results and caveats: Clonal expansion, a later analysis showed, was greater in HLA-associated TCR beta chains than in equally common others.

PCR amplification relied on 60 Vbeta primers (plus 13 Jbeta primers). As originally analysed: An analysis that came later counted 70 million to 100 million unique TCR beta chains, some 11 million shared. Generated by immunoSEQ multiplex PCR, the TCRdb table keeps only in-frame clones and is missing some. V, J and clone size reflect that table, while D and trimming were determined from the DNA. The sample lists under 200,000 clones, roughly 76% occurring once. Germline assignment: CDR1 MNHNY and CDR2 SVGAGI (reference sequence). Losses at the gene ends were 3 bases for V and 1 base for J; bases not matched to a gene: 3. This CDR3 contains 15 residues.

The sequencing input was PBMCs. The chain couples TRBV6-6 to TRBJ1-1, with TRBD1 identical over 9 bases. This receptor was obtained from a man in his forties in good health and CMV-seropositive. CDR3 coding DNA: TGTGCCAGCAGTTATCCGGGACAGGGGAACACTGAAGCTTTCTTT. It specifies CASSYPGQGNTEAFF.